These 3 T cell receptor beta chains originate from one sample sequenced in a study of blood T cell repertoires in COVID-19. TCRdb's table, derived via immunoSEQ multiplex PCR, lists solely in-frame clones and lacks some. The data hold approximately 67,000 clones, with about nine tenths observed a single time. Sequencing was performed on peripheral blood. Every receptor here comes from a human donor in a cohort sampled during active COVID-19.

The chain employs TRBV6-5 and TRBJ2-5; D ambiguous. V was pared by 0 bases and J by 5 bases, with 10 bases between. This CDR3 has 14 residues. Germline-derived CDR1 and CDR2 are MNHEY and SVGAGI. CDR3 sequence reads: CASSYSQAGETQYF. CDR3 bases: TGTGCCAGCAGTTACTCGCAAGCAGGCGAGACCCAGTACTTC.

J is TRBJ1-5 and V is TRBV10-1; D gene uncertain. The CDR3 totals 15 residues. The V end lost 3 bases, the J end lost 7 bases, and 16 bases lay between the germline ends. Per germline, CDR1 WNHNN and CDR2 SYGVQD (reference sequence). CDR3 protein: CASSDLIKENQPQHF. The CDR3 DNA sequence: TGCGCCAGCAGTGACCTTATCAAGGAGAACCAGCCCCAGCATTTT.

J is TRBJ1-3 and V is TRBV12-5; D gene uncertain. Germline V CDR1 and CDR2: LGHNT, FRNRAP. Trimming pared 8 bases from V and 0 bases from J, leaving 8 bases between. This CDR3 comprises 13 residues. CDR3 residues: CASRTASGNTIYF. In DNA form, the CDR3 reads TGTGCTAGTCGGACTGCCTCTGGAAACACCATATATTTT.